The 14 T cell receptor beta chains presented below share a single source sample, sequenced in a study of T cells after yellow fever vaccination. Using its own MiXCR run on the 5' RACE reads, TCRdb lists one record per CDR3 protein. The sample lists approximately 580,000 distinct CDR3 sequences, roughly a sixth occurring once. The starting material was PBMCs, obtained about 5 days after the first yellow fever vaccination. These receptors all stem from a man aged 18 to 29 who received the YFV17D yellow fever vaccine.

The chain carries TRBV4-1 and TRBJ1-1; 9 nucleotides match TRBD1. The ends lost 0 bases at V and 6 bases at J; junction bases unmatched: 14. This CDR3 is 18 amino acids long. Germline loops: CDR1 MGHRA, CDR2 YSYEKL. CDR3 DNA sequence: TGCGCCAGCAGCCAAGAACTGACCCGGACAGGGGAGGGGGCTGAAGCTTTCTTT. Protein sequence: CASSQELTRTGEGAEAFF.

V and J are TRBV6-2 or TRBV6-3 and TRBJ1-1; D perhaps matches TRBD1 (5 bases). Germline-derived CDR1 and CDR2 are MNHEY and SVGEGT. V was shortened by 1 base and J by 5 bases, with 11 bases between the two germline ends. This CDR3 has 14 residues. The DNA for the CDR3 is TGTGCCAGCAGTTACTGGGGGGAAAGAACTGAAGCTTTCTTT. Translating it yields CASSYWGERTEAFF.

There are a few counts of this clonotype. This chain links TRBV5-1 with TRBJ2-3; D call uncertain. CDR1 SGHRS and CDR2 YFSETQ come from the germline V gene. Trimming removed 5 bases at V and 2 bases at J, with 12 bases between. The CDR3 runs 14 residues. CDR3: CASRRMPNTDTQYF. The CDR3 nucleotides are TGCGCCAGCAGACGGATGCCGAACACAGATACGCAGTATTTT.

This clonotype has a count of ten or more. The chain has TRBV5-1 and TRBJ1-2; the D is unclear. With 4 bases removed from V and 2 bases from J, the gap between germline ends came to 3 bases. CDR1 is SGHRS and CDR2 is YFSETQ in the germline V gene. This CDR3 has 11 residues. CDR3 bases: TGCGCCAGCAGCGGAAACTATGGCTACACCTTC. Translation: CASSGNYGYTF.

The sample holds a few counts of this clonotype. The chain uses TRBV7-2 and TRBJ2-7; a possible D gene is TRBD1 (5 bases). Trimming cost V 5 bases and J 6 bases, with 20 bases left between them. Germline V gene data show CDR1 as SGHTA and CDR2 as FQGNSA. CDR3 length: 15 amino acids. This CDR3 reads CASSLRQTPWSEQYV. CDR3 coding DNA: TGTGCCAGCAGCCTTAGACAGACACCTTGGAGCGAGCAGTACGTC.

V is TRBV9 and J is TRBJ2-1; D is unresolved. V was shortened by 0 bases and J by 6 bases, with 7 bases between the two germline ends. CDR1 is SGDLS and CDR2 is YYNGEE in the germline V gene. The CDR3 sequence is 13 residues long. The CDR3 reads CASSVGLVNEQFF. For the CDR3, the DNA is TGTGCCAGCAGCGTAGGGTTAGTCAATGAGCAGTTCTTC.

This clonotype has only a few counts. This CDR3 is CASSLVWHEQYF. The CDR3, as DNA: TGCGCCAGCAGCTTGGTCTGGCACGAGCAGTACTTC. The rearrangement joins TRBV5-1 to TRBJ2-7; D not certain. Germline V lookup: CDR1 SGHRS, CDR2 YFSETQ. Trimming pared 0 bases from V and 5 bases from J, leaving 6 bases between. The CDR3 runs to 12 residues.

A few counts support this clonotype. The CDR3 sequence is CASNGDQETQYF. CDR3 nucleotide sequence: TGTGCCAGCAATGGGGATCAAGAGACCCAGTACTTC. The rearrangement links TRBV7-9 to TRBJ2-5; no definite D call. CDR3 length equals 12 residues. V was trimmed by 7 bases and J by 2 bases, leaving 8 bases between them. Germline V gene data show CDR1 as SEHNR and CDR2 as FQNEAQ (reference sequence).

This clonotype appeared a few times. The rearrangement joins TRBV20-1 to TRBJ1-5; D unclear. Germline V gene sequence: CDR1 DFQATT, CDR2 SNEGSKA (reference sequence). V shed 1 base and J shed 7 bases, with 8 bases lying between them. The CDR3 is made up of 12 amino acids. The DNA of the CDR3 is TGCAGTGCTAGAGTGGGTACCCAGCCCCAGCATTTT. As protein: CSARVGTQPQHF.

The V and J genes are TRBV6-6 and TRBJ2-1; D not certain. Germline V gene data show CDR1 as MNHNY and CDR2 as SVGAGI (reference sequence). Trimming stripped 9 bases from V and 4 bases from J, with 7 bases between. The CDR3 totals 11 residues. The CDR3 DNA is TGTGCCAGTCACGGGTACAATGAGCAGTTCTTC. It translates to CASHGYNEQFF.

The chain recombines TRBV3-1 with TRBJ2-1; 7 bases map to TRBD1. Germline V CDR1 and CDR2: LGHDT, YNNKEL (reference sequence). Trimming cost V 4 bases and J 5 bases; bases outside gene matches: 11. This CDR3 spans 16 amino acids. The CDR3: CASSRGDSHDHNEQFF. CDR3 nucleotide sequence: TGTGCCAGCAGCCGAGGGGACAGTCACGACCACAATGAGCAGTTCTTC.

This chain links TRBV7-2 with TRBJ2-6, with 10 bases that match TRBD2. CDR3 length: 18 amino acids. V shed 2 bases, J shed 2 bases, and the junction held 6 bases outside the gene matches. The germline gives CDR1 SGHTA, CDR2 FQGNSA. The CDR3 sequence is CASSLTLAGVTGANVLTF. Written as DNA, the CDR3 is TGTGCCAGCAGCTTAACCCTAGCGGGGGTGACTGGGGCCAACGTCCTGACTTTC.

This clonotype was picked up many times. The V gene is TRBV7-6, the J gene TRBJ1-5; D possibly corresponds to TRBD1 (5 bases). V was pared by 4 bases and J by 6 bases, with 7 bases between. The CDR3 contains 12 residues. Germline CDR1 is SGHVS and CDR2 is FNYEAQ. CDR3 in amino acids: CASSYGGQPQHF. Here the CDR3 DNA reads TGTGCCAGCAGCTACGGGGGTCAGCCCCAGCATTTT. The full variable domain, completed using reference TRBV7-6 and TRBJ1-5, is GAGVSQSPRYKVTKRGQDVALRCDPISGHVSLYWYRQALGQGPEFLTYFNYEAQQDKSGLPNDRFSAERPEGSISTLTIQRTEQRDSAMYRCASSYGGQPQHFGDGTRLSIL.

The chain joins TRBV6-5 to TRBJ2-1; D remains ambiguous. The CDR3 has 12 residues. The V end lost 6 bases, the J end lost 8 bases, and 11 bases lay between the germline ends. Germline V gives CDR1 MNHEY, CDR2 SVGAGI. The DNA of the CDR3 is TGTGCCAGCAGCCATCCCCCTTATGAGCAGTTCTTC. Translating it yields CASSHPPYEQFF.